This T cell receptor beta chain was obtained from a study of shared clonotypes between healthy human individuals. Study in general: Aged 18 to 49, the donors were a couple of women and three men. Regarding the study as a whole: With a handful of donors compared, around 5% of naive CD4 clonotypes were shared.

Germline V lookup: CDR1 MNHEY, CDR2 SVGAGI. Unmatched junction bases numbered 7, after V lost 2 bases and J lost 4 bases. The CDR3 consists of 15 residues. Splitting of CD4+ cells produced CD45RA+ naive and CD45RA-negative memory subsets. As to this clone: Antigen unknown. Other DNA sequences in this specimen translate into the identical CDR3.

This table comes from immunoSEQ multiplex PCR, and its TCRdb copy is limited to in-frame clones, with some not included. The repertoire includes under 2,500,000 clones, nearly 97% of them detected once, and 0.1% to 0.15% sits in the top ten. Sequenced sample: naive CD4+ T cells sorted from blood. Sample subset: CD45RA+ positively selected. The receptor was isolated from a man aged 18 to 35 in good health. The genes are TRBV6-5 and TRBJ2-7, with 8 bases fitting TRBD2. The CDR3 sequence is CASSYSTSGSYEQYF. The CDR3 nucleotides are TGTGCCAGCAGTTACAGTACCAGCGGGAGTTACGAGCAGTACTTC.